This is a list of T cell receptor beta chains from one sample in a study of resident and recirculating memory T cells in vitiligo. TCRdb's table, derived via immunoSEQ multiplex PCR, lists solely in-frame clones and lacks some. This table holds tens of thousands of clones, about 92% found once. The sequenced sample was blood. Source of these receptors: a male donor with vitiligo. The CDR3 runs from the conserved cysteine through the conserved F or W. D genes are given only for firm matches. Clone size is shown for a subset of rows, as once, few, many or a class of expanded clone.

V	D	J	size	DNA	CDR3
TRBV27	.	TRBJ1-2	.	TGTGCCAGCAGTTCCTCGCAGGGCCCTACTAACTATGGCTACACCTTC	CASSSSQGPTNYGYTF
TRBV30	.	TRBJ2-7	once	TGTGCCTGGAGCGAGAGTTCCTACGAGCAGTACTTC	CAWSESSYEQYF
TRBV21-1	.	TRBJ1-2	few	TGTGCCAGCAGCAAGCAGGGGGCTAGTGGCTACACCTTC	CASSKQGASGYTF
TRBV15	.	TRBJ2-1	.	TGTGCCACCAGCAGAGATCGACAGCTCAATGAGCAGTTCTTC	CATSRDRQLNEQFF
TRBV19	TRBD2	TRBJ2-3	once	TGTGCCAGTAGTCCTCCTAGCGGGAGTGGCTCAGATACGCAGTATTTT	CASSPPSGSGSDTQYF
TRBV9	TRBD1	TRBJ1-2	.	TGTGCCAGCAGAGCCGGACAGGGTTTTGCAGGTACGGCAGGCTACACCTTC	CASRAGQGFAGTAGYTF
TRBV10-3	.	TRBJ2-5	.	TGTGCCATCAGTGAGTCGGACAGATCACGGGAGACCCAGTACTTC	CAISESDRSRETQYF
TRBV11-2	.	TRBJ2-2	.	TGTGCCAGCAGCCCCGAGCGAGTTCACACCGGGGAGCTGTTTTTT	CASSPERVHTGELFF
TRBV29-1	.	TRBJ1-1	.	TGCAGCGCCTGGGGGTGGGACAAGAACACTGAAGCTTTCTTT	CSAWGWDKNTEAFF
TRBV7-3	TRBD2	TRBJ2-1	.	TGTGCCAGCAGCCTCGGACTAGAGGCTGAGCAGTTCTTC	CASSLGLEAEQFF
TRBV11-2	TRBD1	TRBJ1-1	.	TGTGCCAGCAGCTTCACGGGACAGGGGAGAACTGAAGCTTTCTTT	CASSFTGQGRTEAFF
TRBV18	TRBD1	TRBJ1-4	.	TGTGCCAGCTCACCACCGGGACAGGGTCATGAAAAACTGTTTTTT	CASSPPGQGHEKLFF
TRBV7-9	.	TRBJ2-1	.	TGTGCCAGCAGCCCTTCCGGGATCGAAAACAATGAGCAGTTCTTC	CASSPSGIENNEQFF
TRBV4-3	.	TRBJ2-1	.	TGCGCCAGCAGCCAAGATCCCCAGGGGGCGGGAGGGACCTACAATGAGCAGTTCTTC	CASSQDPQGAGGTYNEQFF
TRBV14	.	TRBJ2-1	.	TGTGCCAGCAGCCGCTACGTTAGCGGACAGGATTGGGGGCAGTTCTTC	CASSRYVSGQDWGQFF
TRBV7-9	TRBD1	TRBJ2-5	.	TGTGCCAGCAGCCTGATGGGACAGGTTCAAGAGACCCAGTACTTC	CASSLMGQVQETQYF
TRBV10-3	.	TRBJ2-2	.	TGTGCCATCAGTGAGTCGACTCGCCCAAGCGAACCGAACACCGGGGAGCTGTTTTTT	CAISESTRPSEPNTGELFF